The entry that follows covers one T cell receptor beta chain sequence. No antigen is known for it. Produced via immunoSEQ multiplex PCR; TCRdb's table is partial and in-frame only. The profile shows 70,000 to 95,000 clones, approximately 90% of them singletons. The germline gives CDR1 LNHDA, CDR2 SQIVND (reference sequence). This CDR3 is built from 15 residues. The V and J ends lost 4 bases and 8 bases respectively, with 15 bases between them. Collection occurred without any documented infections or immune events in donors. The data originate from a study of identifying expanded T cells in peripheral blood. Study findings and constraints: Differentially abundant clones: roughly 1.2 between replicates, around 16 at 2 to 3 weeks, approximately 18 at four.

This clonotype originated in a person aged 18-69 years in good health. This chain uses TRBV19 with TRBJ1-6; D possibly corresponds to TRBD1 (5 bases). The sequencing input was blood. The CDR3 nucleotides read TGTGCCAGTAGTAAGGCCGGGACCGTAGATTCACCCCTCCACTTT. It codes for CASSKAGTVDSPLHF.